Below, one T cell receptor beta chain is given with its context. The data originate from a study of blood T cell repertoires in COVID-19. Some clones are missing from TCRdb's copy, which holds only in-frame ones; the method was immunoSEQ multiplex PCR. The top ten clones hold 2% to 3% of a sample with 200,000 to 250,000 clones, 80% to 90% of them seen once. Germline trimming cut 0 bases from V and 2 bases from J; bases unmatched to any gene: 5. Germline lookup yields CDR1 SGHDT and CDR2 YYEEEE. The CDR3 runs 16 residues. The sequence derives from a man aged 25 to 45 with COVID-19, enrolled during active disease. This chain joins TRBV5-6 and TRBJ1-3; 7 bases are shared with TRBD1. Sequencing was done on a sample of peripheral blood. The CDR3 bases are TGTGCCAGCAGCTTGGTTGGGCAGGGGGCTGGAAACACCATATATTTT. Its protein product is CASSLVGQGAGNTIYF.